This T cell receptor (beta chain) was sequenced during a study of blood T cell repertoires in COVID-19. Study summary: From the United States, Italy and Spain came samples of acute and convalescent COVID-19. PBMCs, B-cell-depleted T cells, or T cells provided the cDNA or gDNA that made up the material.

Seattle's enrolled individuals joined amid active infection and were then monitored longitudinally. Per the original methods: Reference gene primer amplification yielded estimated nucleated cell counts. Produced via immunoSEQ multiplex PCR; TCRdb's table is partial and in-frame only. That table supplies the V and J calls and clone size; D and trimming were determined from the DNA. The data contain roughly 460,000 clones, 80% to 90% of them seen just once; the ten biggest clones take up approximately 0.92%. The count of this clone is one. Germline values: CDR1 MDHEN, CDR2 SYDVKM. V lost 3 bases and J lost 4, with 10 bases in between. The CDR3 loop spans 13 amino acids.

This clonotype was sampled from a man between 18 and 29 years old with COVID-19, enrolled during active disease. The chain employs TRBV28 and TRBJ2-7; tentative D call: TRBD1 (6 bases). Input material: peripheral blood. CDR3 sequence: CASSFLGQYEQYF. CDR3 in DNA: TGTGCCAGCAGTTTCCTCGGACAGTACGAGCAGTACTTC.